Below, 29 T cell receptor beta chains from the same sample are listed, as sequenced in a study of blood T cell repertoires in COVID-19. Clones were sequenced by immunoSEQ multiplex PCR, and TCRdb holds only the in-frame ones, with some missing. The sample shows around 200,000 clones, 80% of them seen only once. The sample comprised peripheral blood. The receptors originated from a woman in her seventies with acute or convalescent COVID-19.

Only a few counts were recorded for this clone. The gene calls are TRBV4-1 and TRBJ1-4; D is perhaps TRBD1 (6 bases). Germline-derived CDR1 and CDR2 are MGHRA and YSYEKL. The CDR3 extends over 14 amino acids. V shed 5 bases and J shed 8 bases, with 15 bases lying between them. The CDR3 DNA follows: TGCGCCAGCAGCACCTATGAGAGGGGGGAAAAACTGTTTTTT. Residues: CASSTYERGEKLFF.

V and J are TRBV5-6 and TRBJ1-4; D is perhaps TRBD1 (6 bases). Germline loops: CDR1 SGHDT, CDR2 YYEEEE. V was pared by 7 bases and J by 7 bases, with 17 bases between. CDR3 size: 14 residues. For the CDR3, the DNA is TGTGCCAGCGCATCTGATCCAGGGGCTGAAAAACTGTTTTTT. This gives the protein CASASDPGAEKLFF.

This clone has only a few counts. This chain joins TRBV5-4 and TRBJ1-6; 10 bases match TRBD1. The CDR3 extends over 16 amino acids. Per the germline V gene, CDR1 is SGHNT and CDR2 is YYREEE (reference sequence). J lost 8 bases, V lost 4 bases, and 9 bases had no gene match. This chain's CDR3 is CASSTRQGAGYSPLHF. CDR3 nucleotides: TGTGCCAGCAGCACTAGACAGGGGGCAGGTTATTCACCCCTCCACTTT.

The chain joins TRBV23-1 to TRBJ2-3; possible D gene TRBD2, 5 bases. TRBV23-1 counts as an open reading frame of uncertain function. V dropped 2 bases and J dropped 5 bases, with 11 bases sitting between them. This CDR3 contains 14 residues. CDR3 loop: CASSQPSREDTQYF. The CDR3 nucleotides are TGCGCCAGCAGTCAACCTTCTCGGGAAGATACGCAGTATTTT.

In its sample, this clone was seen a few times. The chain's CDR3 is CASSLHTGTGNSPLHF. The CDR3 coding sequence is TGTGCCAGCAGCCTCCACACCGGGACAGGGAATTCACCCCTCCACTTT. The V call is TRBV5-8, the J call TRBJ1-6; 9 bases align to TRBD1. This CDR3 is 16 amino acids long. The germline V gene has CDR1 SGHTS and CDR2 YDEGEE. J gave up 7 bases and V 4 bases, and 9 bases lay outside the gene matches.

The chain employs TRBV27 and TRBJ2-1, with 7 positions matching TRBD2. Looked up from germline, CDR1 is MNHEY and CDR2 is SMNVEV (reference sequence). The CDR3 length is 17 residues. V lost 5 bases to trimming and J lost 3 bases; unmatched junction nucleotides: 13. CDR3 residues: CASSPIEKRGNYNEQFF. CDR3 coding DNA: TGTGCCAGCAGTCCCATCGAGAAGCGGGGAAACTACAATGAGCAGTTCTTC.

The chain employs TRBV3-1 (or the pseudogene TRBV3-2) and TRBJ2-1; D gene ambiguous. V lost 4 bases and J 9 bases, leaving 13 bases between the germline ends. This CDR3 spans 13 amino acids. Germline values: CDR1 LGHDT, CDR2 YNNKEL (reference sequence). For the CDR3, the DNA is TGTGCCAGCAGCCCCGCATTTGGGCGTGAGCAGTTCTTC. Translating it yields CASSPAFGREQFF.

This chain uses TRBV6-1 with TRBJ2-1, with 11 bases that match TRBD2. Per germline, CDR1 MNHNS and CDR2 SASEGT. The CDR3 is made up of 17 amino acids. V lost 1 base and J lost 2; bases outside the gene matches: 4. CDR3 in DNA: TGTGCCAGCAGTGAAGACGTAGCGGGAGGGACCTACAATGAGCAGTTCTTC. As protein: CASSEDVAGGTYNEQFF.

The chain uses TRBV7-8 and TRBJ1-3; D gene unclear. CDR3 length equals 18 residues. Germline CDR1 and CDR2: SGHVS and FQNEAQ. Trimming removed 4 bases at V and 0 bases at J, with 19 bases between. This CDR3 is CASSSTEGLRLSGNTIYF. The CDR3 nucleotides are TGTGCCAGCAGCTCTACAGAGGGTCTCAGACTCTCTGGAAACACCATATATTTT. The full variable domain, with the rest looked up from reference TRBV7-8 and TRBJ1-3, is GAGVSQSPRYKVAKRGQDVALRCDPISGHVSLFWYQQALGQGPEFLTYFQNEAQLDKSGLPSDRFFAERPEGSVSTLKIQRTQQEDSAVYLCASSSTEGLRLSGNTIYFGEGSWLTVV.

The rearrangement uses TRBV9 and TRBJ2-1; TRBD1 matches at 7 bases. CDR3 length: 13 amino acids. V dropped 3 bases and J dropped 6; count of bases not matched to a gene: 3. The germline gives CDR1 SGDLS, CDR2 YYNGEE. CDR3 loop: CASSGDSFNEQFF. The CDR3 DNA reads TGTGCCAGCAGCGGGGACAGCTTCAATGAGCAGTTCTTC.

This chain joins TRBV27 and TRBJ2-6; D uncertain. Germline loops: CDR1 MNHEY, CDR2 SMNVEV (reference sequence). Trimming removed 7 bases from V and 1 base from J, with 8 bases in between. The CDR3 totals 14 residues. CDR3 residues: CASTSGSGANVLTF. CDR3 bases: TGTGCCAGCACCTCCGGGTCTGGGGCCAACGTCCTGACTTTC.

The rearrangement uses TRBV18 and TRBJ1-2; D gene unclear. This CDR3 has 14 residues. The germline V and J ends were trimmed by 2 bases and 2 bases, with 9 bases remaining between them. CDR1 and CDR2 (germline): KGHSH, LQKENI. CDR3 sequence: CASSPGQTNYGYTF. The CDR3 DNA reads TGTGCCAGCTCACCAGGCCAAACCAACTATGGCTACACCTTC.

The rearrangement joins TRBV5-1 to TRBJ2-3, with TRBD2 as a possible D gene (6 bases). The CDR3 spans 15 residues. Germline CDR1 SGHRS, CDR2 YFSETQ. The V gene lost 0 bases and the J gene lost 4 bases, with 12 bases spanning the gap. In nucleotides, the CDR3 is TGCGCCAGCAGCTTGGCCCCGGGAGCCGCAGATACGCAGTATTTT. Its translation: CASSLAPGAADTQYF.

V gene TRBV11-2 combines with J gene TRBJ1-3, with a possible D match to TRBD1 (5 bases). Germline assignment: CDR1 SGHAT and CDR2 FQNNGV. This CDR3 has 16 amino acids. V was cut by 4 bases and J by 2 bases, with 15 bases left in between. The CDR3 DNA follows: TGTGCCAGCAGCTCGGCAAACAGGCTTACTGGAAACACCATATATTTT. Its translation: CASSSANRLTGNTIYF. The full variable domain, completed using reference TRBV11-2 and TRBJ1-3, is EAGVAQSPRYKIIEKRQSVAFWCNPISGHATLYWYQQILGQGPKLLIQFQNNGVVDDSQLPKDRFSAERLKGVDSTLKIQPAKLEDSAVYLCASSSANRLTGNTIYFGEGSWLTVV.

CDR3 sequence: CASSAGIGIKLGIQYF. DNA for the CDR3: TGTGCCAGCAGTGCGGGAATAGGGATTAAGTTAGGCATTCAGTACTTC. The chain recombines TRBV2 with TRBJ2-4; the D gene is possibly TRBD2 (5 bases). The CDR3 runs 16 residues. Between the trimmed V and J ends, which lost 4 bases and 9 bases, there was a span of 22 bases. Germline assignment: CDR1 SNHLY and CDR2 FYNNEI.

The chain has TRBV11-2 and TRBJ1-1, with unresolved D. CDR1 and CDR2 (germline): SGHAT, FQNNGV. The ends were cut back, 2 bases at V and 4 bases at J, with 8 bases in the middle. CDR3 length: 13 amino acids. The CDR3 loop is CASSLTRFTEAFF. CDR3 in DNA: TGTGCCAGCAGCTTAACCCGGTTCACTGAAGCTTTCTTT.

CDR3 in amino acids: CASSQSWQGDQPQHF. In DNA form, the CDR3 reads TGTGCCAGCAGCCAATCTTGGCAGGGTGATCAGCCCCAGCATTTT. V usage is TRBV3-1 (or the pseudogene TRBV3-2) and J usage is TRBJ1-5; D possibly corresponds to TRBD1 (5 bases). CDR1 LGHDT and CDR2 YNNKEL come from the germline V gene (reference sequence). V was pared by 2 bases and J by 5 bases, with 13 bases between. The CDR3 is 15 residues long.

This clone was recorded only once. The V and J genes are TRBV5-5 and TRBJ1-5; D gene ambiguous. Germline values: CDR1 SGHKS, CDR2 YYEKEE (reference sequence). The CDR3 extends over 16 amino acids. Trimming took 4 bases from V and 6 from J, leaving 20 bases between them. The CDR3 is CASSLYPHTGIQPQHF. The CDR3 region has the DNA TGTGCCAGCAGCCTGTATCCCCACACGGGGATTCAGCCCCAGCATTTT.

The V call is TRBV7-8, the J call TRBJ2-2, with TRBD2 identical over 8 bases. The trim removed 2 bases at V and 8 bases at J, leaving 4 bases unmatched. The CDR3 is made up of 14 amino acids. CDR1 and CDR2 (germline): SGHVS, FQNEAQ. CDR3 residues: CASSLSGSSGELFF. In nucleotides, the CDR3 is TGTGCCAGCAGCTTAAGCGGGAGTTCAGGGGAGCTGTTTTTT.

The rearrangement links TRBV5-5 to TRBJ2-7; 7 nucleotides agree with TRBD1. This CDR3 is 15 amino acids long. CDR1 is SGHKS, CDR2 YYEKEE, per germline (reference sequence). V lost 4 bases and J lost 0; bases outside the gene matches: 7. In nucleotides, the CDR3 is TGTGCCAGCAGCAAGGGACAGCACCACTCCTACGAGCAGTACTTC. Amino acid sequence: CASSKGQHHSYEQYF.

This clone has a count of ten or more. The CDR3 sequence: CASNRGNYGYTF. The CDR3, as DNA: TGTGCCAGTAACAGGGGGAACTATGGCTACACCTTC. This chain connects TRBV28 to TRBJ1-2, with 8 bases matching TRBD1. Germline V gene sequence: CDR1 MDHEN, CDR2 SYDVKM. The ends lost 9 bases at V and 2 bases at J; junction bases unmatched: 2. CDR3 length equals 12 residues.

V gene TRBV5-5 combines with J gene TRBJ2-7; 9 bases are shared with TRBD1. Looked up from germline, CDR1 is SGHKS and CDR2 is YYEKEE (reference sequence). V lost 3 bases and J lost 2; bases outside the gene matches: 3. The CDR3 sequence is 14 residues long. The DNA for the CDR3 is TGTGCCAGCAGCTCTCGACAGGGGGCCTACGAGCAGTACTTC. This encodes CASSSRQGAYEQYF. Drawing the rest from reference TRBV5-5 and TRBJ2-7, the complete variable domain is DAGVTQSPTHLIKTRGQQVTLRCSPISGHKSVSWYQQVLGQGPQFIFQYYEKEERGRGNFPDRFSARQFPNYSSELNVNALLLGDSALYLCASSSRQGAYEQYFGPGTRLTVT.

This rearrangement joins TRBV11-3 to TRBJ2-5; 10 bases fit TRBD1. CDR1 and CDR2 (germline): SGHNT, YENEEA. Trimming removed 1 base from V and 3 bases from J; junction bases left unmatched: 8. There are 17 residues in the CDR3. DNA for the CDR3: TGTGCCAGCAGCTTAGGAAGAACCGGGACAGGGGAAGAGACCCAGTACTTC. Protein: CASSLGRTGTGEETQYF.

This clone was observed a handful of times. V is TRBV2 and J is TRBJ2-1; D is perhaps TRBD2 (6 bases). V was clipped by 6 bases and J by 6 bases, with 15 bases between them. The germline gives CDR1 SNHLY, CDR2 FYNNEI. The CDR3 runs to 14 residues. Here the CDR3 DNA reads TGTGCCAGCAGGAGGGACTCTTATTTCAATGAGCAGTTCTTC. It codes for CASRRDSYFNEQFF.

The V and J genes are TRBV18 and TRBJ1-5; the D gene is possibly TRBD1 (5 bases). The germline V gene encodes CDR1 KGHSH and CDR2 LQKENI. The CDR3 runs to 14 residues. Trimming took off 2 bases at V and 7 bases at J, with 12 bases between the two ends. This CDR3 is CASSPKDKGQPQHF. The DNA of the CDR3 is TGTGCCAGCTCACCAAAGGACAAGGGGCAGCCCCAGCATTTT.

The V gene is TRBV6-6, the J gene TRBJ2-7; D unclear. V was trimmed by 10 bases and J by 4 bases, leaving 8 bases between them. Per the germline V gene, CDR1 is MNHNY and CDR2 is SVGAGI (reference sequence). The CDR3 has 10 residues. The CDR3 is CATGDYEQYF. DNA for the CDR3: TGTGCCACAGGTGATTACGAGCAGTACTTC.

This clone is a singleton in its sample. CDR3 region: CASSVETSAYNEQFF. CDR3 DNA sequence: TGTGCCAGCAGTGTAGAGACTAGCGCCTACAATGAGCAGTTCTTC. The rearrangement links TRBV2 to TRBJ2-1, with TRBD2 matching 8 bases. Germline trimming cut 4 bases from V and 2 bases from J; bases unmatched to any gene: 4. Germline lookup yields CDR1 SNHLY and CDR2 FYNNEI. CDR3 length: 15 amino acids.

The chain uses TRBV3-1 (or the pseudogene TRBV3-2) and TRBJ2-4; 8 bases are shared with TRBD2. The J segment lost 8 bases and the V segment lost 0 bases, leaving 15 bases of the junction unmatched. The CDR3 covers 18 residues. Germline V gives CDR1 LGHDT, CDR2 YNNKEL (reference sequence). The CDR3 region has the DNA TGTGCCAGCAGCCAAGAACCTAGCGGGTCAGTTATTAAGGACATTCAGTACTTC. It codes for CASSQEPSGSVIKDIQYF.

The chain couples TRBV28 to TRBJ2-1; D not certain. The CDR3 extends over 12 amino acids. Per germline, CDR1 MDHEN and CDR2 SYDVKM. Trimming took 6 bases from V and 4 from J, leaving 7 bases between them. CDR3 region: CASSLRYNEQFF. The DNA of the CDR3 is TGTGCCAGCAGCCTGAGATACAATGAGCAGTTCTTC.